Shown below are 29 T cell receptor beta chains from a single sample sequenced in a study of long-term antiretroviral therapy in people with HIV. Survey level was the resolution at which the v3.0 immunoSEQ assay ran. Profiling relied on immunoSEQ multiplex PCR, and the TCRdb table lists in-frame clones only, not all of them. The sample holds 25,000 to 30,000 clones; approximately 80% are singletons and the top ten take roughly 9.5%. The sample was unsorted PBMCs, taken 3 years after starting antiretroviral therapy. These receptors were collected from a man aged 40-49 years with HIV.

This sequence joins TRBV2 and TRBJ2-2; D is ambiguous. Germline assignment: CDR1 SNHLY and CDR2 FYNNEI. V dropped 4 bases and J dropped 5 bases, with 5 bases sitting between them. CDR3 length: 12 amino acids. CDR3 residues: CASSAYTGELFF. CDR3 nucleotide sequence: TGTGCCAGCAGTGCATATACCGGGGAGCTGTTTTTT.

For this clone: At one of its ends the junction is not consistent with the germline gene, which may arise from a read error. V and J are TRBV7-6 and TRBJ2-7; D unresolved. This CDR3 has 15 amino acids. Germline V lookup: CDR1 SGHVS, CDR2 FNYEAQ. CDR3 in amino acids: CASSSGFGTSDEQYF. The CDR3 DNA sequence: TGTGCCAGCAGCTCCGGGTTTGGTACCTCCGACGAGCAGTACTTC. The whole variable domain, remainder taken from reference TRBV7-6 and TRBJ2-7, is GAGVSQSPRYKVTKRGQDVALRCDPISGHVSLYWYRQALGQGPEFLTYFNYEAQQDKSGLPNDRFSAERPEGSISTLTIQRTEQRDSAMYRCASSSGFGTSDEQYFGPGTRLTVT.

Here the CDR3 DNA reads TGTGCCAGCAGCTTGTCCAGGGGGCAGATGAACACTGAAGCTTTCTTT. Translated: CASSLSRGQMNTEAFF. This chain links TRBV11-1 with TRBJ1-1; 8 bases fit TRBD1. This CDR3 comprises 16 residues. V shed 3 bases and J 0 bases; nucleotides not matched to a gene: 6. The germline CDR1 and CDR2 sequences are SGHAT and FQDESV (reference sequence).

V is TRBV13 and J is TRBJ1-4, with 7 bases aligning to TRBD1. The trim removed 8 bases at V and 3 bases at J, leaving 3 bases unmatched. Looked up from germline, CDR1 is PRHDT and CDR2 is FYEKMQ (reference sequence). This CDR3 has 13 amino acids. The CDR3 DNA reads TGTGCCAGCCGACAGGGTTCTAATGAAAAACTGTTTTTT. Translating gives CASRQGSNEKLFF.

The V call is TRBV28, the J call TRBJ1-1, with a tentative D call TRBD1 (5 bases). This CDR3 is built from 14 residues. The germline gives CDR1 MDHEN, CDR2 SYDVKM. The ends were cut back, 10 bases at V and 1 base at J, with 16 bases in the middle. The CDR3 coding sequence is TGTGCCACTATCCGGGACTCTTGGAACACTGAAGCTTTCTTT. Amino acid sequence: CATIRDSWNTEAFF. Based on the CDR3 plus reference TRBV28 and TRBJ1-1, the full variable domain is DVKVTQSSRYLVKRTGEKVFLECVQDMDHENMFWYRQDPGLGLRLIYFSYDVKMKEKGDIPEGYSVSREKKERFSLILESASTNQTSMYLCATIRDSWNTEAFFGQGTRLTVV.

Regarding this clone: A read error may account for a junction end that differs from germline. V is TRBV4-2 and J is TRBJ2-2, with D perhaps TRBD2 (5 bases). Per the germline V gene, CDR1 is LGHNA and CDR2 is YNFKEQ. The CDR3 runs to 15 residues. Here the CDR3 reads CASRQGGGLMGELFF. The CDR3 DNA sequence: TGTGCCAGCAGACAAGGTGGCGGGTTGATGGGGGAGCTGTTTTTT.

The chain's CDR3 is CASSSQGGLGYEQYF. In nucleotides, the CDR3 is TGCGCCAGCAGCTCGCAGGGGGGACTAGGGTACGAGCAGTACTTC. The rearrangement joins TRBV5-1 to TRBJ2-7; D possibly corresponds to TRBD2 (8 bases). In germline, CDR1 is SGHRS, CDR2 YFSETQ. Trimming stripped 3 bases from V and 4 bases from J, with 17 bases between. The CDR3 consists of 15 residues.

V is TRBV11-2 and J is TRBJ2-7; the D gene is possibly TRBD1 (6 bases). The CDR3 sequence is 17 residues long. V lost 1 base and J 7 bases, leaving 23 bases between the germline ends. CDR1 is SGHAT, CDR2 FQNNGV, per germline. The CDR3 DNA sequence: TGTGCCAGCAGCTTAGGGTACTCCGGGACACCCGGTGGAGAGCAGTACTTC. The encoded protein is CASSLGYSGTPGGEQYF. Filled out from reference TRBV11-2 and TRBJ2-7, the complete variable domain reads EAGVAQSPRYKIIEKRQSVAFWCNPISGHATLYWYQQILGQGPKLLIQFQNNGVVDDSQLPKDRFSAERLKGVDSTLKIQPAKLEDSAVYLCASSLGYSGTPGGEQYFGPGTRLTVT.

The chain has TRBV6-5 and TRBJ2-1; no firm D call. The CDR3 sequence is 15 residues long. Trimming cost V 4 bases and J 0 bases, with 10 bases left between them. From germline, CDR1 is MNHEY and CDR2 SVGAGI. The CDR3 loop reads CASSSTSYSYNEQFF. DNA of the CDR3: TGTGCCAGCAGTTCGACTTCCTACTCCTACAATGAGCAGTTCTTC.

This clone showed up just once. The chain uses TRBV10-1 and TRBJ2-3; D uncertain. V lost 3 bases and J 1 base, leaving 11 bases between the germline ends. The CDR3 totals 15 residues. Germline V gene data show CDR1 as WNHNN and CDR2 as SYGVQD (reference sequence). This CDR3 is CASSESDPGTDTQYF. DNA of the CDR3: TGCGCCAGCAGTGAATCGGACCCTGGCACAGATACGCAGTATTTT.

J is TRBJ2-5 and V is TRBV9; TRBD2 is a possible D gene (6 bases). Germline V gives CDR1 SGDLS, CDR2 YYNGEE. The CDR3 contains 16 residues. V was cut by 4 bases and J by 4 bases, with 20 bases left in between. CDR3 DNA: TGTGCCAGCAGCCCGCGACCGGGACTTGCACCAGAGACCCAGTACTTC. Its protein product is CASSPRPGLAPETQYF.

The rearrangement uses TRBV27 and TRBJ1-4, with 9 bases fitting TRBD1. In germline, CDR1 is MNHEY, CDR2 SMNVEV (reference sequence). This CDR3 region has 15 residues. V trimming: 5 bases; J trimming: 8 bases; junction bases outside the gene matches: 9. The CDR3 region has the DNA TGTGCCAGCAGTACCACAGGGGGCGGAAGGGAAAAACTGTTTTTT. It specifies CASSTTGGGREKLFF.

This clone was detected only a few times. The V and J genes are TRBV14 and TRBJ1-4; TRBD1 matches 8 bases. The CDR3 length is 17 residues. Germline trimming cut 4 bases from V and 2 bases from J; bases unmatched to any gene: 9. Germline CDR1 and CDR2: SGHDN and FVKESK. CDR3 residues: CASSPAHRGRTNEKLFF. The CDR3 DNA reads TGTGCCAGCAGCCCAGCACACAGGGGGAGGACTAATGAAAAACTGTTTTTT. Full variable domain (outside the CDR3, taken from reference TRBV14 and TRBJ1-4): EAGVTQFPSHSVIEKGQTVTLRCDPISGHDNLYWYRRVMGKEIKFLLHFVKESKQDESGMPNNRFLAERTGGTYSTLKVQPAELEDSGVYFCASSPAHRGRTNEKLFFGSGTQLSVL.

The chain couples TRBV21-1 to TRBJ2-7. TRBV21-1 is designated a pseudogene. The CDR3 is 15 residues long. CDR3 DNA sequence: TGTGCCAGCAGCAAAGTACCGGGGCGCTCCTACGAGCAGTACTTC. Encoded protein: CASSKVPGRSYEQYF.

This chain uses TRBV11-2 with TRBJ2-2; TRBD1 matches at 7 bases. The germline gives CDR1 SGHAT, CDR2 FQNNGV. Trimming cost V 6 bases and J 4 bases; bases outside gene matches: 14. The CDR3 runs 17 residues. CDR3 DNA: TGTGCCAGCAGTAAGAACGGCGGACAGGCGATCACCGGGGAGCTGTTTTTT. Encoded protein: CASSKNGGQAITGELFF.

J is TRBJ2-1 and V is TRBV6-4, with D perhaps TRBD1 or TRBD2 (6 bases each). The germline gives CDR1 MRHNA, CDR2 SNTAGT. CDR3 length: 14 amino acids. The germline V and J ends were trimmed by 4 bases and 6 bases, with 13 bases remaining between them. CDR3 DNA sequence: TGTGCCAGCAGTGTGGGGGGCCCTTCCAATGAGCAGTTCTTC. Amino acids: CASSVGGPSNEQFF.

The chain uses TRBV4-3 and TRBJ2-7, with a tentative D call TRBD1 (5 bases). Per germline, CDR1 LGHNA and CDR2 YSLEER. V was clipped by 0 bases and J by 5 bases, with 17 bases between them. The CDR3 consists of 16 residues. In nucleotides, the CDR3 is TGCGCCAGCAGCCAAGATGGACACGCCGATATTAACGAGCAGTACTTC. This sequence encodes CASSQDGHADINEQYF.

V is TRBV6-5 and J is TRBJ2-3, with D perhaps TRBD1 or TRBD2 (6 bases each). The germline V gene encodes CDR1 MNHEY and CDR2 SVGAGI. Trimming left V 5 bases short and J 3 bases short, with 12 bases between. The CDR3 has 14 residues. The CDR3: CASSVLGGTDTQYF. The CDR3 DNA sequence: TGTGCCAGCAGTGTACTAGGGGGGACAGATACGCAGTATTTT.

The chain joins TRBV28 to TRBJ1-1; D unresolved. CDR3 length: 13 amino acids. Germline assignment: CDR1 MDHEN and CDR2 SYDVKM. V was trimmed by 8 bases and J by 1 base, leaving 11 bases between them. The chain's CDR3 is CASYSPQNTEAFF. In DNA, the CDR3 is TGTGCCAGCTACTCGCCTCAGAACACTGAAGCTTTCTTT.

The chain has TRBV6-5 and TRBJ1-5; tentative D call: TRBD1 (5 bases). This CDR3 comprises 15 residues. V shed 6 bases and J shed 0 bases, with 12 bases lying between them. The germline CDR1 and CDR2 sequences are MNHEY and SVGAGI. For the CDR3, the DNA is TGTGCCAGCAGACCGACCGGGGCTAGCAATCAGCCCCAGCATTTT. Its translation is CASRPTGASNQPQHF.

V gene TRBV7-9 combines with J gene TRBJ1-1; the match to TRBD1 covers 9 bases. Unmatched junction bases numbered 6, after V lost 1 base and J lost 6 bases. This CDR3 contains 15 residues. CDR1 is SEHNR and CDR2 is FQNEAQ in the germline V gene (reference sequence). CDR3 residues: CASSLGPGQGSEAFF. Written as DNA, the CDR3 is TGTGCCAGCAGCTTAGGGCCGGGACAGGGCTCTGAAGCTTTCTTT.

The gene calls are TRBV19 and TRBJ1-3; D is unresolved. Germline values: CDR1 LNHDA, CDR2 SQIVND (reference sequence). The CDR3 runs 14 residues. Deletions cut 7 bases from V and 4 bases from J, with 14 bases between. This CDR3 reads CASIADAGGNTIYF. Here the CDR3 DNA reads TGTGCCAGTATTGCGGATGCGGGAGGAAACACCATATATTTT.

A few counts support this clone. The chain carries TRBV10-2 and TRBJ1-4; 8 bases are a match to TRBD1. CDR1 and CDR2 from the germline V gene are WSHSY and SAAADI. This CDR3 has 13 amino acids. The V and J ends lost 8 bases and 5 bases, in that order; junction bases with no gene match: 4. CDR3 region: CASWDRTNEKLFF. CDR3 DNA: TGCGCCAGCTGGGACAGGACAAATGAAAAACTGTTTTTT.

The chain is built from TRBV27 and TRBJ2-5, with 8 positions matching TRBD2. V trimming: 4 bases; J trimming: 5 bases; junction bases outside the gene matches: 9. The CDR3 loop spans 15 amino acids. Per germline, CDR1 MNHEY and CDR2 SMNVEV (reference sequence). The CDR3 bases are TGTGCCAGCAGTTCCGGGACTAGGCGGTCCGAGACCCAGTACTTC. It specifies CASSSGTRRSETQYF.

This chain links TRBV5-8 with TRBJ2-1; weak D call: TRBD1 (5 bases). V lost 5 bases and J 2 bases, leaving 14 bases between the germline ends. Germline loops: CDR1 SGHTS, CDR2 YDEGEE. The CDR3 loop spans 15 amino acids. The CDR3 reads CASSFSGYPYNEQFF. The CDR3 bases are TGTGCCAGCAGTTTTTCAGGGTACCCCTACAATGAGCAGTTCTTC.

The chain joins TRBV14 to TRBJ2-6, with D unclear. V was clipped by 1 base and J by 0 bases, with 16 bases between them. From germline, CDR1 is SGHDN and CDR2 FVKESK. This CDR3 contains 19 residues. CDR3 DNA: TGTGCCAGCAGCCAAGTGTCGTCGCCTCTACCCTCTGGGGCCAACGTCCTGACTTTC. It codes for CASSQVSSPLPSGANVLTF.

The J gene is TRBJ2-3, the V gene TRBV7-3; D gene unclear. Germline V gives CDR1 SGHTA, CDR2 FQGTGA. The V end lost 2 bases, the J end lost 4 bases, and 7 bases lay between the germline ends. This CDR3 spans 13 amino acids. The CDR3 DNA is TGTGCCAGCAGCTTATCGACCGCAGATACGCAGTATTTT. Protein: CASSLSTADTQYF.

The CDR3 DNA reads as TGTGCCAGCAGCGTCGAGGTCGGGGGGTACAATGAGCAGTTCTTC. It yields the protein CASSVEVGGYNEQFF. The chain is built from TRBV7-7 and TRBJ2-1; TRBD2 aligns across 7 bases. The germline V gene has CDR1 SSHAT and CDR2 FNYEAQ (reference sequence). The CDR3 runs to 15 residues. The ends lost 5 bases at V and 4 bases at J; junction bases unmatched: 8. Full variable domain (missing parts from reference TRBV7-7 and TRBJ2-1): GAGVSQSPRYKVTKRGQDVTLRCDPISSHATLYWYQQALGQGPEFLTYFNYEAQPDKSGLPSDRFSAERPEGSISTLTIQRTEQRDSAMYRCASSVEVGGYNEQFFGPGTRLTVL.

This chain links TRBV4-3 with TRBJ2-6, with 7 bases lining up with TRBD1. The CDR3 has 19 residues. The V and J ends lost 0 bases and 0 bases, in that order; junction bases with no gene match: 8. Germline-derived CDR1 and CDR2 are LGHNA and YSLEER. As DNA, the CDR3 is TGCGCCAGCAGCCAAGAACAGGGGCTGCCAGTCTCTGGGGCCAACGTCCTGACTTTC. Its protein product is CASSQEQGLPVSGANVLTF.